Here is one TCR beta chain with its context. Data came from immunoSEQ multiplex PCR; TCRdb stores just in-frame clones and leaves some out. The top ten clones hold 7% to 9% of a sample with approximately 81,000 clones, around 82% of them seen once. These data originate in a study of blood T cell repertoires in COVID-19. Study context: From T cells, B-cell-depleted T cells, or PBMCs came the material, which was cDNA or gDNA.

Germline V CDR1 and CDR2: SNHLY, FYNNEI. The CDR3 consists of 16 residues. The V gene lost 0 bases and the J gene lost 3 bases, with 12 bases spanning the gap. The rearrangement uses TRBV2 and TRBJ1-3; D is possibly TRBD1 (5 bases). The clonotype originates from a human donor in a cohort sampled during active COVID-19. The sequenced material came from peripheral blood. CDR3 in DNA: TGTGCCAGCAGTGAAGCGAGGAGGGGAGGTGGAAACACCATATATTTT. Its translation: CASSEARRGGGNTIYF. The variable domain in full, with the rest retrieved from reference TRBV2 and TRBJ1-3, is EPEVTQTPSHQVTQMGQEVILRCVPISNHLYFYWYRQILGQKVEFLVSFYNNEISEKSEIFDDQFSVERPDGSNFTLKIRSTKLEDSAMYFCASSEARRGGGNTIYFGEGSWLTVV.